This T cell receptor beta chain was identified in a study of T-cell reconstitution after alpha-beta-depleted transplantation in children. Unmatched junction bases numbered 3, after V lost 1 base and J lost 2 bases. In germline, CDR1 is SEHNR, CDR2 FQNEAQ (reference sequence). The CDR3 is 15 residues long. Using unique molecular identifiers, the investigators prepared the TCRbeta library. TCRdb passed the PCR reads through MiXCR, listing each CDR3 protein once. Of hundreds of thousands of distinct CDR3 sequences in the sample, about 17% were seen once. This TCR was sampled from a boy under two years old who had a stem cell transplant for Wiskott-Aldrich syndrome, so the T cells may come from the graft donor. The V gene is TRBV7-9, the J gene TRBJ2-3, with 7 bases matching TRBD2. The sequencing here drew on PBMCs, mostly from graft donor cells, taken 360 days after TCRalphabeta/CD19-depleted stem cell transplant. The CDR3 DNA reads as TGTGCCAGCAGCTTAGATCTAGCGGCCACAGATACGCAGTATTTT. It yields the protein CASSLDLAATDTQYF. The whole variable domain, remainder taken from reference TRBV7-9 and TRBJ2-3, is DTGVSQNPRHKITKRGQNVTFRCDPISEHNRLYWYRQTLGQGPEFLTYFQNEAQLEKSRLLSDRFSAERPKGSFSTLEIQRTEQGDSAMYLCASSLDLAATDTQYFGPGTRLTVL.